The T cell receptor (beta chain) under discussion was sequenced for a study of vaccination and CD4 T cells after COVID-19 (dated by TCRdb to the early 2020s). As for the study more broadly: The convalescent cohort included six males and four females, with two Hispanic individuals, seven Caucasians, two Asians and one multiracial person. As controls, cultures received a CEFX viral epitope pool (the positive control), an HIV-1 Nef peptide pool (the negative control), or no peptide at all. Post-vaccine blood samples were collected a median of approximately 77 days after the second vaccine dose, ranging from about 13 to 250 days. Participants got two doses of the Pfizer-BioNTech BNT162b2 vaccine (n=8) or two doses of the Moderna mRNA-1273 vaccine (n=2). In ten to eleven COVID-19 convalescent patients and 4 infection-naive healthy vaccine recipients, the spike-specific CD4+ TCR repertoire before mRNA vaccination was compared with the repertoire after mRNA vaccination. Post-COVID blood samples were collected from convalescent patients a median of about 92 days after diagnosis, with a range of about 30 to 180 days. For stimulating the cultures, overlapping spike peptide pools were used, derived from SARS-CoV-2 as well as from the common cold coronaviruses HCoV-NL63, HCoV-OC43 and HCoV-229E.

The meaning of the sample's treatment or condition label: approximately nine-day PBMC culture with coronavirus spike peptide pools or control peptides (ViraFEST assay). To expand antigen-specific T cells with peptide pools and then pick out the expanded clonotypes through TCR sequencing, the study relied on the ViraFEST assay. The absence of prior SARS-CoV-2 infection in healthy vaccine recipients was confirmed by negative nucleocapsid antibody tests before and after vaccination. Each well held about 1.8 million PBMCs cultured with roughly 10 ug/ml peptide pools in IMDM containing roughly 5% human AB serum and 9 to 10 IU/ml IL-2. Half of the culture medium was replaced with fresh IL-2-containing medium on days 3 and 7. Once the cells had been in culture for about 10 days, the EasySep CD4+ T cell isolation kit was used to isolate CD4+ T cells by negative selection. PBMCs were separated from whole blood using Ficoll-Paque Plus gradient centrifugation and then either used fresh or cryopreserved at -140C. Culture conditions were generally each tested in triplicate wells.

Receptor amplification or capture employed PCR. DNA from cultured CD4+ T cells underwent TCR sequencing with the Oncomine TCR Beta short-read assay at the Johns Hopkins FTIC core. Genomic DNA was extracted from the cultured CD4+ T cells with the QIAamp micro DNA kit. Oncomine TCR Beta libraries from cultured CD4+ T cells were pooled with unique dual indexes and sequenced on an Illumina iSeq 100. As for the authors' bioinformatics: Non-productive sequences were removed, and CDR3s not starting with C, not ending with F or W, or shorter than 7 amino acids were discarded. Antigen-specific clonotypes were identified with the MANAFEST web application by comparing peptide-stimulated wells with reference and other culture wells. Positive clones required FDR below 0.05, an odds ratio above 5, and productive frequency above 0.1% in at least two of three replicate wells. A clonotype counted as cross-reactive if it showed significant expansion both in the SARS-CoV-2 spike wells and in at least one common cold coronavirus spike condition. Similarity between CDR3 sequences was evaluated in R version 3.6.1 using Levenshtein distances (stringdist) and unrooted phylogenetic trees (ape). TCRdb trimmed the raw reads at Q25, called clones with MiXCR and kept productive beta chains. Rows are combined by CDR3 protein, so each entry shows the most common genes and DNA. TCRdb, not the original authors, processed these V and J calls. In this sample the table shows roughly 21,000 distinct CDR3 sequences, about 59% of which occur a single time. About 23% of the sample belongs to the ten largest clones.

Regarding this clonotype: Its antigen is still unknown. There are no base qualities to consult, and no much larger clone falls within one base.

The full study reports these points: Relatively few convalescent patients were included in the study, and early timepoints after natural infection were not analyzed. In convalescent patients, a median around 90% of post-vaccine SARS-CoV-2-reactive clones were detected only after vaccination, suggesting vaccine-specific priming. An increase in the median number of SARS-CoV-2-reactive clonotypes from around 20 after infection to some 40 after vaccination was observed, but the change was not found to be significant. Of the vaccine-specific clones found in convalescent patients, nearly all (304 of 307) were mono-reactive for SARS-CoV-2 spike instead of being cross-reactive with common cold coronaviruses.

V is pruned by 5 bases and J by 5 bases, leaving 5 bases of the junction without a gene match. Measured from the cysteine to the phenylalanine, the CDR3 is 15 residues long. Only CDR3 DNA remains: 45 bases, in frame from the first base. Sequences DFQATT (CDR1) and SNEGSKA (CDR2) are obtained from the germline V gene (reference sequence). The rearrangement joined TRBV20-1 to TRBJ2-1, and 14 junctional nucleotides match TRBD2. This TCR was sampled from a human donor who received a COVID-19 vaccine. The specimen comprised CD4+ T cells from blood, cultured in vitro, sampled before SARS-CoV-2 vaccination. The nucleotide sequence is given as TGCAGTGCTTTCGGACTAGCGGGGGGTAACAATGAGCAGTTCTTC. The translation is CSAFGLAGGNNEQFF.